This T cell receptor (beta chain) derives from a study of shared clonotypes between healthy human individuals. Broader study findings: Generally, naive subsets came out with larger estimated richness than memory subsets.

Trimming took 1 base from V and 5 from J, leaving 14 bases between them. Germline V lookup: CDR1 LGHNT, CDR2 FRNRAP. The CDR3 is made up of 15 amino acids. Note on this clone: What it recognizes is unknown.

Generated by immunoSEQ multiplex PCR, the TCRdb table keeps only in-frame clones and is missing some. The table records just over 2,000,000 clones, 85% to 95% of them present only once. This chain joins TRBV12-5 and TRBJ2-5, with a tentative D call TRBD2 (6 bases). Sequenced material: naive CD4+ T cells sorted from blood. Noted subset: CD45RA+ positively selected. This clonotype was obtained from a man aged 18 to 30 in good health. CDR3 nucleotide sequence: TGTGCTAGTGGTTTGGCCAAGACTAGTTCCGAGACCCAGTACTTC. It specifies CASGLAKTSSETQYF. The entire variable domain, with the rest obtained from reference TRBV12-5 and TRBJ2-5, is as follows: DARVTQTPRHKVTEMGQEVTMRCQPILGHNTVFWYRQTMMQGLELLAYFRNRAPLDDSGMPKDRFSAEMPDATLATLKIQPSEPRDSAVYFCASGLAKTSSETQYFGPGTRLLVL.